This T cell receptor beta chain was documented in a study of shared clonotypes between healthy human individuals. TCRdb's table, derived via immunoSEQ multiplex PCR, lists solely in-frame clones and lacks some. The table records around 980,000 clones, approximately 78% of them present only once. The donors, healthy adults who were HIV-negative, had experienced no recent acute infections or vaccinations. V shed 10 bases and J shed 0 bases, with 10 bases lying between them. The CDR3 consists of 13 residues. Germline CDR1 SNHLY, CDR2 FYNNEI. The source is a young man in good health. Some clones in this sample may be carry-over from other donors' samples. Sequencing was done on a sample of memory CD4+ T cells from PBMCs. Described subset: CD45RA-negative fraction. The V and J genes are TRBV2 and TRBJ2-1, with D unclear. The CDR3 loop reads CAIPPGSYNEQFF. The CDR3 DNA reads as TGTGCCATTCCCCCGGGCTCCTACAATGAGCAGTTCTTC.